This T cell receptor (beta chain) was profiled in a study of cytomegalovirus exposure and HLA in healthy donors. Study-wide findings and caveats: According to the study, around 180 TCR beta chains were cytomegalovirus-associated.

The CDR3 runs to 14 residues. The PCR contained 60 Vbeta and 13 Jbeta primers. This table comes from immunoSEQ multiplex PCR, and its TCRdb copy is limited to in-frame clones, with some not included. The sample lists about 59,000 clones, 80% seen once, with roughly 3.9% in the top ten. With respect to this clone: Its antigen is not known.

This chain joins TRBV21-1 and TRBJ1-1; the D segment call TRBD1 is taken from the table without a DNA check. TRBV21-1 is classified as a pseudogene. Input material: PBMCs. The source is a woman between 40 and 55 years old in good health and CMV-seronegative. DNA of the CDR3: TGTGCCAGCAGCTCCGCAGGGGTGAACACTGAAGCTTTCTTT. Residues: CASSSAGVNTEAFF.